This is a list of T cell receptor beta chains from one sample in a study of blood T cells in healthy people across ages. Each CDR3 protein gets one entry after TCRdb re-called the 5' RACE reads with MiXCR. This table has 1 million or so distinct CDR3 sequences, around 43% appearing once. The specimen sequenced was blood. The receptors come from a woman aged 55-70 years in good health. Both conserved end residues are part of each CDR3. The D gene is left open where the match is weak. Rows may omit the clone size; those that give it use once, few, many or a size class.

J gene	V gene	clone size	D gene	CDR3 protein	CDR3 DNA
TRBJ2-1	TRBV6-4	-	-	CASSVLPSNEQFF	TGTGCCAGCAGTGTGCTCCCCTCCAATGAGCAGTTCTTC
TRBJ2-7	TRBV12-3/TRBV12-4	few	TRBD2	CASSKTSGKGYEQYF	TGTGCCAGCAGCAAGACTAGCGGGAAAGGTTACGAGCAGTACTTC
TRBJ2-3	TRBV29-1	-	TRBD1	CSVEAGTGGTDTQYF	TGCAGCGTTGAAGCTGGGACAGGGGGGACAGATACGCAGTATTTT
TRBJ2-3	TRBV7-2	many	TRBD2	CASSWTSSSTDTQYF	TGTGCCAGCAGCTGGACTAGCAGTAGCACAGATACGCAGTATTTT
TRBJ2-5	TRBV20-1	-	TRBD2	CSARDFASGEWEQYF	TGCAGTGCTAGAGATTTCGCTAGCGGGGAGTGGGAGCAGTACTTC
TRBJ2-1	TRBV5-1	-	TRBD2	CASSLILAGSYNEQFF	TGCGCCAGCAGCTTAATACTAGCGGGGTCCTACAATGAGCAGTTCTTC
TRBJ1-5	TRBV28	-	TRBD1	CASSLGQGARGNQPQHF	TGTGCCAGCAGTTTAGGACAGGGGGCGAGGGGCAATCAGCCCCAGCATTTT
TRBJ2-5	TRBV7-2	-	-	CASSSRPGEQYF	TGTGCCAGCAGCTCACGTCCTGGCGAGCAGTACTTT
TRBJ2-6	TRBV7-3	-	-	CASSWGGANVLTF	TGTGCCAGCAGCTGGGGTGGGGCCAACGTCCTGACTTTC
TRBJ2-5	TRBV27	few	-	CASTPGWANYDQETQYF	TGTGCCAGCACTCCCGGTTGGGCAAACTACGACCAAGAGACCCAGTACTTC
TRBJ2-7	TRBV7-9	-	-	CASSSSRNSLYEQYF	TGTGCCAGCAGCAGCAGCAGGAACTCTCTCTACGAGCAGTACTTC
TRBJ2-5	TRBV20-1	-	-	CSARDPTFHIGPETQYF	TGCAGTGCTAGAGATCCCACCTTCCACATAGGGCCGGAGACCCAGTACTTC
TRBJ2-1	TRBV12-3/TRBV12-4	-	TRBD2	CASSFYGRAQGNEQFF	TGTGCCAGCAGTTTTTACGGGAGGGCCCAGGGAAATGAGCAGTTCTTC
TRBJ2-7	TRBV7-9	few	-	CASSLGRTPTSSYEQYF	TGTGCCAGCAGCTTAGGTAGGACTCCTACGAGCTCCTACGAGCAGTACTTC
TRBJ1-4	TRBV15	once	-	CATSRDGATNEKLFF	TGTGCCACCAGCAGAGATGGGGCAACTAATGAAAAACTGTTTTTT
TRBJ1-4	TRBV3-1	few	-	CASSQDLVVEKLFF	TGTGCCAGCAGCCAAGATTTGGTTGTGGAAAAACTGTTTTTT
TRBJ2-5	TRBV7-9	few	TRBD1	CASTQSGTVQETQYF	TGTGCCAGCACCCAGTCAGGGACAGTGCAAGAGACCCAGTACTTC
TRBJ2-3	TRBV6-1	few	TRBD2	CASSDLAGGTDTQYF	TGTGCCAGCAGCGACCTAGCGGGAGGCACAGATACGCAGTATTTT
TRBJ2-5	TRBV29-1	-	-	CSVEDLTRVETQYF	TGCAGCGTTGAAGATCTGACCCGGGTGGAGACCCAGTACTTC
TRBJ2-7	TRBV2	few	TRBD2	CASSADSGRFYEQYF	TGTGCCAGCAGTGCAGATAGCGGGAGGTTCTACGAGCAGTACTTC